This T cell receptor (beta chain) was identified during a study of human T cells and chemical hapten exposure. Study information: Patch testing placed 0.01% DPC on the upper back, with readings at 6 days. Across samples, TCR yields varied, mostly owing to small differences in pooled library volumes. Mostly female, the patients presented with alopecia areata, totalis or universalis.

Time point given: pre-sensitization, week 0. Treatment meaning: therapeutic diphenylcyclopropenone sensitization with weekly scalp DPC. On this clonotype itself: Its antigen remains unknown.

Overall study findings and caveats: The formation of large CDR3 similarity clusters by expanded TCRs significantly exceeded that of controls.

One entry per CDR3 protein results from TCRdb running MiXCR on the RACE reads. In the table there are 380,000 or so distinct CDR3 sequences, over 5% of which are singletons. This CDR3 is 13 amino acids long. Trimming shortened V by 8 bases and J by 8 bases, and 18 bases separated the two germline ends. CDR1 and CDR2 (germline): MNHEY, SVGAGI. The rearrangement links TRBV6-5 to TRBJ1-2; no reliable D call. Source: whole blood, taken in connection with sensitization to the hapten diphenylcyclopropenone (DPC). This sequence was found in a woman under 30 with alopecia areata. Some clones in this sample may be carry-over from other donors' samples. CDR3 sequence reads: CASSSPWGEGYTF. The CDR3 coding sequence is TGTGCCAGCTCATCTCCGTGGGGAGAAGGCTACACCTTC.